Included here is one T cell receptor (beta chain) sequence, with context. Its antigen is currently unknown. The data derive from a study of T cell responses to AZD1222 COVID-19 vaccine. Overall study findings and caveats: With dominance at 160-218 and 743-854, vaccine-associated CD4 TCRs spanned spike. After two AZD1222 doses, spike-specific TCR breadth and depth rose versus day 0. Most donors were white British and more were female, and clonal diversity was possibly underestimated.

V lost 9 bases and J 3 bases, leaving 5 bases between the germline ends. The CDR3 has 10 amino acids. Libraries were prepared by immunoSEQ multiplex PCR; TCRdb keeps only in-frame clonotypes and omits some of them. The data hold around 95,000 clones, with roughly 90% observed a single time. The sequence was obtained from an adult in good health. The starting material was peripheral blood, obtained on day 0 of AZD1222 vaccination. The V gene is TRBV12-3 or TRBV12-4, the J gene TRBJ1-2; no clear D gene. Here the CDR3 reads CASGDYGYTF. The CDR3 nucleotides read TGTGCCAGTGGGGACTATGGCTACACCTTC.